This TCR beta chain was identified during a study of early stage breast cancer tumors. Study context: The ER+/PR+/HER2- tumors included eight ductal and a few lobular carcinomas. Study-level findings and limits: In most of the 16 patients, blood comparison separated tumor from normal breast. Compared with adjacent normal breast, tumors showed about 2.5-fold denser, more clonal T cells. Chain pairing and CD4, CD8 or FOXP3 expression were not captured.

Method: immunoSEQ multiplex PCR; TCRdb's copy keeps in-frame clones and lacks some. The data contain 45,000 to 60,000 clones, 85% to 95% of them singletons. Comment on this clone: Its antigen is undetermined.

V was clipped by 1 base and J by 0 bases; unmatched bases: 4. This CDR3 is built from 16 residues. Germline loops: CDR1 MGHRA, CDR2 YSYEKL. Sample: blood. The gene calls are TRBV4-1 and TRBJ1-2; 8 nucleotides align to TRBD1. The receptor was isolated from a person between 70 and 80 years old with breast cancer. This CDR3 reads CASSQAQGVSNYGYTF. The CDR3 DNA reads TGCGCCAGCAGCCAAGCACAGGGGGTCTCTAACTATGGCTACACCTTC.